The clone carrying this T cell receptor (beta chain) has only a few counts. The antigen remains unidentified. The data originate from a study of T cell repertoires in cytomegalovirus infection. As for the study in general: Well-studied HLA-B-restricted CMV epitopes were used in the study alongside recently identified HLA-C-restricted ones.

General study points: Carriage of CMV together with the relevant HLA was identifiable through cumulative public TCR beta family frequency. In two of eight donors, the top clonotype was HLA-C-restricted CMV-specific.

TCRdb called the reads again in MiXCR, with one record for every CDR3 protein. The sample holds about 310,000 distinct CDR3 sequences, around 25% seen once. The clonotype was recovered from a human donor in good health (CMV status not recorded). Some clones in this sample may be carry-over from other donors' samples. Material: cultured PBMCs, obtained from culture after CMV antigen stimulation.

The CDR3 spells CASSVSSGRPVNEQFF. The CDR3 DNA reads as TGTGCCAGCAGCGTGTCTAGCGGGAGGCCTGTCAATGAGCAGTTCTTC. This chain connects TRBV14 to TRBJ2-1; TRBD2 matches 11 bases. The ends lost 5 bases at V and 6 bases at J; junction bases unmatched: 9. This CDR3 is 16 amino acids long. Germline lookup yields CDR1 SGHDN and CDR2 FVKESK.